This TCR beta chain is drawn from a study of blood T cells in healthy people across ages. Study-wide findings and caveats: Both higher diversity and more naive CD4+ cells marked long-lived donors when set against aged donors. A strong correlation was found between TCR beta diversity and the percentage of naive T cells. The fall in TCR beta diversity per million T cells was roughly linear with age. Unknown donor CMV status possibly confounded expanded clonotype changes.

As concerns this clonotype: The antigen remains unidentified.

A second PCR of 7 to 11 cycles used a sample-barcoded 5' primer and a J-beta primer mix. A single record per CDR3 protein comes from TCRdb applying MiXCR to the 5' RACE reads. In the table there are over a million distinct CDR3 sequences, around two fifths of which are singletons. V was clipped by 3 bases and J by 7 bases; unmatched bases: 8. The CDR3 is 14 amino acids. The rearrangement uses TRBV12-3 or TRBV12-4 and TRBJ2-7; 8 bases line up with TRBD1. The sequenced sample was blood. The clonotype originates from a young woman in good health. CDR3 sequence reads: CASSFVQGVNEQYF. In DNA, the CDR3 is TGTGCCAGCAGTTTCGTACAGGGGGTCAATGAGCAGTACTTC.